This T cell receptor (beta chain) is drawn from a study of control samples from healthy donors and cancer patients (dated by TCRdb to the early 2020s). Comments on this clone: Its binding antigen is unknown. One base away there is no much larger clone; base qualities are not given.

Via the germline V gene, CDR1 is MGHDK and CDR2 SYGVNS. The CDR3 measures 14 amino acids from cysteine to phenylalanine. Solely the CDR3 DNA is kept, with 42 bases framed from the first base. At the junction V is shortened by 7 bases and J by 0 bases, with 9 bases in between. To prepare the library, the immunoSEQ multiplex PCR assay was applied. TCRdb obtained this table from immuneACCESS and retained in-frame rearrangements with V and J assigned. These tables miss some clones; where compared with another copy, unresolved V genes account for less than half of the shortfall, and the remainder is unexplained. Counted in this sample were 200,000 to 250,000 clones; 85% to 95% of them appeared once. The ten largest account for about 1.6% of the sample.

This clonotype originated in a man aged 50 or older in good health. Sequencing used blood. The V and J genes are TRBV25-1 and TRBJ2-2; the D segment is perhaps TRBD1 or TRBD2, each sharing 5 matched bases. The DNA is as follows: TGTGCCAGCACCGGGACGGCGAACACCGGGGAGCTGTTTTTT. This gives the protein CASTGTANTGELFF.